Following are 31 T cell receptor beta chains from one sample sequenced in a study of blood T cell repertoires in COVID-19. Data came from immunoSEQ multiplex PCR; TCRdb stores just in-frame clones and leaves some out. The sample gives a few hundred thousand clones, approximately 88% of which show up once; approximately 6% is in the top ten. Sequences were obtained from peripheral blood. The receptors shown here come from a woman aged 25 to 45 with COVID-19, enrolled during active disease.

This chain uses TRBV24-1 with TRBJ2-1; 8 nucleotides align to TRBD2. The CDR3 covers 12 residues. CDR1 and CDR2 from the germline V gene are KGHDR and SFDVKD. Trimming cost V 6 bases and J 10 bases; bases outside gene matches: 4. CDR3 region: CATSSQREEQFF. The CDR3 DNA reads as TGTGCCACCAGTAGCCAGCGGGAGGAGCAGTTCTTC.

The chain uses TRBV2 and TRBJ2-5, with 9 positions matching TRBD1. The CDR3 has 18 amino acids. Germline-derived CDR1 and CDR2 are SNHLY and FYNNEI. Losses at the gene ends were 5 bases for V and 7 bases for J; bases not matched to a gene: 20. CDR3 loop: CASSSPPGQGSAGGTQYF. The CDR3 DNA is TGTGCCAGCAGTTCACCCCCGGGACAGGGATCGGCAGGGGGGACCCAGTACTTC.

This clone was seen once. CDR3 sequence: CAISAAGGAGNTEAFF. CDR3 sequence (DNA): TGTGCCATCAGTGCGGCAGGGGGCGCGGGGAACACTGAAGCTTTCTTT. The chain has TRBV10-3 and TRBJ1-1, with 8 bases lining up with TRBD1. This CDR3 has 16 residues. V lost 4 bases, J lost 1 base, and 8 bases stayed unmatched. Looked up from germline, CDR1 is ENHRY and CDR2 is SYGVKD.

The rearrangement links TRBV6-5 to TRBJ1-2; 9 nucleotides line up with TRBD1. Per the germline V gene, CDR1 is MNHEY and CDR2 is SVGAGI. With 6 bases clipped from V and 1 base from J, the junction kept 3 bases outside the gene matches. This CDR3 comprises 14 residues. In nucleotides, the CDR3 is TGTGCCAGCAGCGCGGGACAGGGTAACTATGGCTACACCTTC. As protein: CASSAGQGNYGYTF.

The rearrangement joins TRBV30 to TRBJ2-2; TRBD2 might be the D (5 bases). This CDR3 contains 12 residues. Deletions cut 3 bases from V and 4 bases from J, with 6 bases between. Germline CDR1 GTSNPN, CDR2 SVGIG (reference sequence). DNA of the CDR3: TGTGCCTGGAGCGCGGGCACCGGGGAGCTGTTTTTT. This sequence encodes CAWSAGTGELFF.

This clone was found a few times. The chain joins TRBV12-3 or TRBV12-4 to TRBJ1-2; D unresolved. Trimming removed 5 bases at V and 7 bases at J, with 14 bases between. The CDR3 is made up of 13 amino acids. The DNA of the CDR3 is TGTGCCAGCAGTCCCGGGATCCTACTTGGCTACACCTTC. Its translation: CASSPGILLGYTF.

The chain carries TRBV4-2 and TRBJ1-2, with D possibly being TRBD1 (6 bases). CDR3 length: 18 residues. The V gene lost 0 bases and the J gene lost 0 bases, with 17 bases spanning the gap. CDR1 is LGHNA, CDR2 YNFKEQ, per germline. This chain's CDR3 is CASSQDRSGTHANYGYTF. CDR3 in DNA: TGTGCCAGCAGCCAAGATAGGTCGGGGACACACGCTAACTATGGCTACACCTTC.

The rearrangement uses TRBV12-2 and TRBJ2-7; whether TRBD2, the table's D call, matches the DNA was not checked. TRBV12-2 is reported as a pseudogene. This CDR3 region has 16 residues. The CDR3 nucleotides are TGTGCAAGTCGCTTAGTCGAGGCGTACCTCTCCTACGAGCAGTACGTC. This gives the protein CASRLVEAYLSYEQYV.

The chain links TRBV29-1 to TRBJ2-3; TRBD2 matches at 10 bases. There are 16 residues in the CDR3. Germline CDR1 is SQVTM and CDR2 is ANQGSEA. J lost 5 bases, V lost 5 bases, and 13 bases had no gene match. DNA of the CDR3: TGCAGCGTTCTCATGGGAGCGGGAGGGCCTGTAGATACGCAGTATTTT. It is translated as CSVLMGAGGPVDTQYF.

This clone was counted between two and nine times. V is TRBV11-3 and J is TRBJ2-3; 15 positions match TRBD2. The CDR3 sequence is 16 residues long. Losses at the gene ends were 5 bases for V and 4 bases for J; bases not matched to a gene: 4. The germline CDR1 and CDR2 sequences are SGHNT and YENEEA. This CDR3 reads CASSRGTSGRSDTQYF. The DNA for the CDR3 is TGTGCCAGCAGCCGAGGGACTAGCGGGAGGTCAGATACGCAGTATTTT.

The chain employs TRBV7-2 and TRBJ1-1; D is uncertain. The V end was cut by 3 bases, the J end by 0 bases, with 8 bases between. This CDR3 comprises 14 residues. CDR1 is SGHTA, CDR2 FQGNSA, per germline. The CDR3 region has the DNA TGTGCCAGCAGCTTTGGAGGAGTGAACACTGAAGCTTTCTTT. This translates into CASSFGGVNTEAFF.

The chain carries TRBV18 and TRBJ1-5; possible D gene TRBD1, 6 bases. The CDR3 extends over 18 amino acids. Trimming shortened V by 2 bases and J by 2 bases, and 19 bases separated the two germline ends. Germline V lookup: CDR1 KGHSH, CDR2 LQKENI. The CDR3 region has the DNA TGTGCCAGCTCACCAGGGTATGGGGGGGGGCCTGGCAATCAGCCCCAGCATTTT. It yields the protein CASSPGYGGGPGNQPQHF.

About this clone itself: This sample also contains other DNA sequences that code for the same CDR3. The chain is built from TRBV18 and TRBJ1-1; D perhaps matches TRBD1 (5 bases). V lost 3 bases and J lost 1, with 9 bases in between. The CDR3 is 14 residues long. Germline V gene data show CDR1 as KGHSH and CDR2 as LQKENI. The CDR3 loop is CASSPGRENTEAFF. CDR3 DNA: TGTGCCAGCTCACCGGGCAGGGAGAACACTGAAGCTTTCTTT.

V gene TRBV7-9 combines with J gene TRBJ1-1; 8 bases agree with TRBD1. Trimming at V came to 5 bases and at J to 3 bases, leaving 14 bases not matched to a gene. CDR1 and CDR2 from the germline V gene are SEHNR and FQNEAQ (reference sequence). This CDR3 spans 17 amino acids. CDR3 loop: CASSPNRGAGKDTEAFF. In DNA form, the CDR3 reads TGTGCCAGCAGCCCTAACAGGGGGGCTGGTAAGGACACTGAAGCTTTCTTT.

This chain connects TRBV6-5 to TRBJ1-2, with TRBD1 matching over 9 bases. This CDR3 contains 15 residues. Germline-derived CDR1 and CDR2 are MNHEY and SVGAGI. V lost 6 bases to trimming and J lost 1 base; unmatched junction nucleotides: 6. CDR3 in amino acids: CASRGGTGNNYGYTF. CDR3 bases: TGTGCCAGCAGAGGGGGGACAGGGAATAACTATGGCTACACCTTC.

V gene TRBV4-3 combines with J gene TRBJ2-1; 13 positions match TRBD2. With 2 bases clipped from V and 0 bases from J, the junction kept 7 bases outside the gene matches. The CDR3 has 19 residues. CDR1 is LGHNA, CDR2 YSLEER, per germline. The CDR3 DNA sequence: TGCGCCAGCAGCCAAAGACTAGCGGGGGGATCGAGCTCCTACAATGAGCAGTTCTTC. Its translation is CASSQRLAGGSSSYNEQFF.

This chain joins TRBV29-1 and TRBJ2-2, with TRBD1 as a possible D gene (5 bases). V was trimmed by 4 bases and J by 6 bases, leaving 24 bases between them. The V gene's germline CDR1 is SQVTM and CDR2 ANQGSEA. This CDR3 has 17 residues. The CDR3 nucleotides read TGCAGCGTTGTCGTGTACCCAATGGGGCCATCGTCCGGGGAGCTGTTTTTT. As protein: CSVVVYPMGPSSGELFF.

V usage is TRBV5-8 and J usage is TRBJ1-5, with D hard to call. The V gene's germline CDR1 is SGHTS and CDR2 YDEGEE. The CDR3 sequence is 17 residues long. V lost 4 bases, J lost 0 bases, and 17 bases lay in between. CDR3 region: CASSLARETYSNQPQHF. The CDR3 DNA follows: TGTGCCAGCAGCCTAGCTCGAGAGACATATAGCAATCAGCCCCAGCATTTT.

V and J are TRBV5-1 and TRBJ2-6, with TRBD1 identical over 7 bases. Germline CDR1 SGHRS, CDR2 YFSETQ. Trimming removed 4 bases from V and 0 bases from J; junction bases left unmatched: 7. CDR3 length equals 17 residues. The CDR3 DNA is TGCGCCAGCAGCCCACAGGGGCCCCACTCTGGGGCCAACGTCCTGACTTTC. This codes for CASSPQGPHSGANVLTF.

This chain joins TRBV19 and TRBJ2-1; no firm D call. V lost 6 bases, J lost 4 bases, and 16 bases lay in between. The CDR3 sequence is 15 residues long. In germline, CDR1 is LNHDA, CDR2 SQIVND (reference sequence). In DNA, the CDR3 is TGTGCCAGTAGACCGATACATACATCTTACAATGAGCAGTTCTTC. This codes for CASRPIHTSYNEQFF.

This clone was seen a handful of times. The chain joins TRBV5-4 to TRBJ2-6, with unresolved D. The CDR3 is 17 amino acids. V lost 0 bases and J 2 bases, leaving 12 bases between the germline ends. CDR1 is SGHNT and CDR2 is YYREEE in the germline V gene (reference sequence). CDR3 in amino acids: CASSLDVKPTGANVLTF. The CDR3 bases are TGTGCCAGCAGCTTGGATGTAAAGCCCACTGGGGCCAACGTCCTGACTTTC.

The chain recombines TRBV4-1 with TRBJ1-3; TRBD1 aligns across 8 bases. With 1 base clipped from V and 4 bases from J, the junction kept 9 bases outside the gene matches. This CDR3 region has 17 residues. From germline, CDR1 is MGHRA and CDR2 YSYEKL. CDR3 coding DNA: TGCGCCAGCAGCCAAGGGCGGCAGGGGGCTTTGGGAAACACCATATATTTT. Its translation is CASSQGRQGALGNTIYF.

The chain has TRBV19 and TRBJ2-2; D is unclear. Trimming stripped 3 bases from V and 8 bases from J, with 4 bases between. The CDR3 is 11 amino acids. The germline CDR1 and CDR2 sequences are LNHDA and SQIVND (reference sequence). CDR3 sequence reads: CASSMTGELFF. The CDR3, as DNA: TGTGCCAGTAGTATGACAGGGGAGCTGTTTTTT.

Here the CDR3 reads CASSLRTGPSYGYTF. CDR3 DNA: TGTGCCAGCAGTCTGAGGACAGGCCCATCCTATGGCTACACCTTC. The genes are TRBV28 and TRBJ1-2, with 7 bases that match TRBD1. J gave up 4 bases and V 5 bases, and 10 bases lay outside the gene matches. CDR1 MDHEN and CDR2 SYDVKM come from the germline V gene. This CDR3 contains 15 residues.

This clone occurred a few times. This chain links TRBV28 with TRBJ2-7; 11 bases are shared with TRBD1. With 6 bases clipped from V and 2 bases from J, the junction kept 6 bases outside the gene matches. CDR3 length: 15 amino acids. Germline CDR1 is MDHEN and CDR2 is SYDVKM. CDR3 coding DNA: TGTGCCAGCAGACGGGACAGGGGGTTTACCTACGAGCAGTACTTC. Residues: CASRRDRGFTYEQYF.

In DNA, the CDR3 is TGCGCCAGCAGCCAAGAGGGGCGGGGGCACTCAGATACGCAGTATTTT. Translated, it gives CASSQEGRGHSDTQYF. V usage is TRBV4-3 and J usage is TRBJ2-3; D is perhaps TRBD2 (7 bases). This CDR3 region has 16 residues. The V and J ends lost 0 bases and 4 bases respectively, with 14 bases between them. Germline V gives CDR1 LGHNA, CDR2 YSLEER.

The chain couples TRBV7-2 to TRBJ1-2; perhaps TRBD1 as D (6 bases). The CDR3 runs 16 residues. Germline CDR1 is SGHTA and CDR2 is FQGNSA. Trimming stripped 5 bases from V and 4 bases from J, with 20 bases between. The CDR3 here is CASSPEGGAQVYGYTF. The CDR3 DNA follows: TGTGCCAGCAGCCCGGAGGGGGGGGCTCAAGTCTATGGCTACACCTTC.

The chain recombines TRBV7-8 with TRBJ2-7, with TRBD2 matching over 7 bases. The CDR3 consists of 14 residues. Germline V lookup: CDR1 SGHVS, CDR2 FQNEAQ. The V gene end was trimmed by 1 base and the J gene end by 4 bases; junction bases not matched to a gene: 4. CDR3 in amino acids: CASSLVGGEYEQYF. The CDR3 bases are TGTGCCAGCAGCTTAGTGGGGGGGGAGTACGAGCAGTACTTC.

V is TRBV10-1 and J is TRBJ2-2; D possibly corresponds to TRBD2 (5 bases). V was trimmed by 0 bases and J by 2 bases, leaving 13 bases between them. This CDR3 comprises 17 residues. Germline CDR1 reads WNHNN; CDR2 reads SYGVQD (reference sequence). In nucleotides, the CDR3 is TGCGCCAGCAGTGAGTCGACAAGACTAACCAACACCGGGGAGCTGTTTTTT. This sequence encodes CASSESTRLTNTGELFF.

This clone was detected only a few times. A junction end diverges from the germline sequence, so it may reflect a read error. The rearrangement joins TRBV7-2 to TRBJ1-2; no firm D call. Looked up from germline, CDR1 is SGHTA and CDR2 is FQGNSA. This CDR3 spans 12 amino acids. In DNA form, the CDR3 reads TGTGCCAGCAGCTTAGTTAACTTACCTCCCTCCTTC. This gives the protein CASSLVNLPPSF.

The chain links TRBV29-1 to TRBJ2-1; TRBD2 might be the D (6 bases). The CDR3 has 14 amino acids. Germline CDR1 is SQVTM and CDR2 is ANQGSEA. With 2 bases removed from V and 7 bases from J, the gap between germline ends came to 15 bases. CDR3 in DNA: TGCAGCGTTGAAACCGGGAGTGAGTGGAATGAGCAGTTCTTC. Translated, it gives CSVETGSEWNEQFF.